Described below is a single T cell receptor beta chain sequence and its context. What it binds is unknown. Vbeta (60) and Jbeta (13) primers were used in the PCR. Here immunoSEQ multiplex PCR was the method, and the copy in TCRdb shows in-frame clones only, minus some. The sample carries about 130,000 clones, roughly 82% recorded once. Germline CDR1 SGHTA, CDR2 FQGNSA. The CDR3 runs to 15 residues. V shed 2 bases and J shed 4 bases, with 12 bases lying between them. This record belongs to a study of cytomegalovirus exposure and HLA in healthy donors. Study-level results: In vitro testing confirmed three CMV-associated chains as specific for CMV antigens. Cytomegalovirus status, reportedly, was diagnosed with high specificity and sensitivity by the classifier. Within the data, a cluster of highly shared sequence variants was likely a sequencing artifact.

V usage is TRBV7-2 and J usage is TRBJ1-5, with D unresolved. Sequences were obtained from PBMCs. This sequence was found in a male donor in good health and CMV-seropositive. The CDR3 reads CASSLSQNGNQPQHF. In nucleotides, the CDR3 is TGTGCCAGCAGCTTAAGCCAGAACGGGAATCAGCCCCAGCATTTT.